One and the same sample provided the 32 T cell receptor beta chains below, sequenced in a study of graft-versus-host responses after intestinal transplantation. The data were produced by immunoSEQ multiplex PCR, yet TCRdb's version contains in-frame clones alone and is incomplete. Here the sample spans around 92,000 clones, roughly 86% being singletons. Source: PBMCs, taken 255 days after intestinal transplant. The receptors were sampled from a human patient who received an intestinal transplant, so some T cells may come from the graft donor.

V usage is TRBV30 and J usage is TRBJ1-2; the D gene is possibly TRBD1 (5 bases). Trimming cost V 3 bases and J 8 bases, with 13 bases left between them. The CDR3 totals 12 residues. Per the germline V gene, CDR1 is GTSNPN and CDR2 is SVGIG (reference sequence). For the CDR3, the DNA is TGTGCCTGGAGGTCTGTTTGGGGCGGCTACACCTTC. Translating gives CAWRSVWGGYTF.

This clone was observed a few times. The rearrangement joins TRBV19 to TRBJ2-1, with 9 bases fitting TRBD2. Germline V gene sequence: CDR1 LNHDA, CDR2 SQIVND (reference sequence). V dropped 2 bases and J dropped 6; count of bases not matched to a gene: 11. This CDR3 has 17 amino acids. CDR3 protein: CASSIPRLAGLPNEQFF. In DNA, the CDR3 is TGTGCCAGTAGTATACCCCGTCTAGCGGGGCTCCCCAATGAGCAGTTCTTC.

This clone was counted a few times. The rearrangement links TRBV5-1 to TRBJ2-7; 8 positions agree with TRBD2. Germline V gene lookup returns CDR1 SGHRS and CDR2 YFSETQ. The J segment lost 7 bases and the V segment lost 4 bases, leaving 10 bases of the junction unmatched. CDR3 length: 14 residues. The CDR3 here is CASSSGGPSGEQYF. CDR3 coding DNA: TGCGCCAGCAGCAGCGGGGGCCCGTCGGGTGAGCAGTACTTC.

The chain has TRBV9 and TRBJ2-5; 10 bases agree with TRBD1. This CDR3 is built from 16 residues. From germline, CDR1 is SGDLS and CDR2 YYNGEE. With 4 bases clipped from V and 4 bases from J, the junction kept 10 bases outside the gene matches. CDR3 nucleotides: TGTGCCAGCAGCCCAAGAGGGACAGGGGCAGGAGAGACCCAGTACTTC. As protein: CASSPRGTGAGETQYF.

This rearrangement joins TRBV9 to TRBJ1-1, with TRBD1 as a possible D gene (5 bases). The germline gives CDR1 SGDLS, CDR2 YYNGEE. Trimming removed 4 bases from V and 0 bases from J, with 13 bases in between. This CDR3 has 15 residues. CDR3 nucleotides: TGTGCCAGCAGCAAGGCAGGGAGCATGAACACTGAAGCTTTCTTT. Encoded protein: CASSKAGSMNTEAFF.

CDR3 region: CASSPSDRGNTEAFF. The DNA of the CDR3 is TGCGCCAGCAGCCCTTCGGACAGGGGAAACACTGAAGCTTTCTTT. This chain uses TRBV4-1 with TRBJ1-1; 9 bases line up with TRBD1. This CDR3 is 15 amino acids long. Germline values: CDR1 MGHRA, CDR2 YSYEKL. After removal of 4 bases from V and 2 bases from J, the junction contained 5 bases not matched to a gene.

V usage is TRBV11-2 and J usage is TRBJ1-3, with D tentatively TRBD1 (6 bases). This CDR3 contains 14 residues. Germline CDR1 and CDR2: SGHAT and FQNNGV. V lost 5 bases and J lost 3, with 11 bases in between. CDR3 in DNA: TGTGCCAGCAGCCCAACAGGGAATGGAAACACCATATATTTT. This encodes CASSPTGNGNTIYF.

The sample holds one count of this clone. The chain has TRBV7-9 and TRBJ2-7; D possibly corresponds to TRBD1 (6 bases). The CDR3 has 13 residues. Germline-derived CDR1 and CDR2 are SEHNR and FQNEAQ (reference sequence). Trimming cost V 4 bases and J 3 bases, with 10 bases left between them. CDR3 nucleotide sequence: TGTGCCAGCAGCTACAACAGGGACTACGAGCAGTACGTC. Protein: CASSYNRDYEQYV.

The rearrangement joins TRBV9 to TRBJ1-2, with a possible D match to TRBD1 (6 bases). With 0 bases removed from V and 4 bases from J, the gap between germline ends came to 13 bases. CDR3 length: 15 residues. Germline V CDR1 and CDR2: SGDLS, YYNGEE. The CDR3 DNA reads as TGTGCCAGCAGCGTAGATTACGGGGGGGCCTATGGCTACACCTTC. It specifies CASSVDYGGAYGYTF.

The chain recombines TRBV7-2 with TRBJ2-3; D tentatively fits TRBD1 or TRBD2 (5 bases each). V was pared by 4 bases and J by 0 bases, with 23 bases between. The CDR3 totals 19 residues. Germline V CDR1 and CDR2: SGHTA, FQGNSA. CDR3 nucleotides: TGTGCCAGCAGCTGGACCGGGACCTTCACTACCTCTAGCACAGATACGCAGTATTTT. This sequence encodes CASSWTGTFTTSSTDTQYF.

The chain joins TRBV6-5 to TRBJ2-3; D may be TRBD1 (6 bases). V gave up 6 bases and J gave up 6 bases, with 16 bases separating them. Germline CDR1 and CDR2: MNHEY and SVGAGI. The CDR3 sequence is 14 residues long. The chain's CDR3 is CASRTTPDSDTQYF. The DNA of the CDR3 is TGTGCCAGCAGAACTACCCCGGACAGCGATACGCAGTATTTT.

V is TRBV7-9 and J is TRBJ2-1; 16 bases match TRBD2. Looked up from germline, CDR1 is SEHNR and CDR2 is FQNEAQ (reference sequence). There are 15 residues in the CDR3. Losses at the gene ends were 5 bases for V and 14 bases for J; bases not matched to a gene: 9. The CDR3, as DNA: TGTGCCAGCAGCCTTTCCGGGACTAGCGGGGGGGCCGAGTTCTTC. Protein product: CASSLSGTSGGAEFF.

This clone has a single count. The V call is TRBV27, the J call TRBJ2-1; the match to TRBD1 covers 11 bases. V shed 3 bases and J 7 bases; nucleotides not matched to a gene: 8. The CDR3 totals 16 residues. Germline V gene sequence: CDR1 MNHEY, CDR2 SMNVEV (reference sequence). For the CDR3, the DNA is TGTGCCAGCAGTTTTCACCCGGGACAGGGGGTAAATGAGCAGTTCTTC. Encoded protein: CASSFHPGQGVNEQFF.

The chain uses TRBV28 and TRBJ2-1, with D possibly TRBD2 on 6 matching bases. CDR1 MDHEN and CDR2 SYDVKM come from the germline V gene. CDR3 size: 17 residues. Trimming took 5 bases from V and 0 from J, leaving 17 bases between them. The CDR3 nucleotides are TGTGCCAGCAGTCCTGGGTGGGGGGTTAGCTCCTACAATGAGCAGTTCTTC. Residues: CASSPGWGVSSYNEQFF.

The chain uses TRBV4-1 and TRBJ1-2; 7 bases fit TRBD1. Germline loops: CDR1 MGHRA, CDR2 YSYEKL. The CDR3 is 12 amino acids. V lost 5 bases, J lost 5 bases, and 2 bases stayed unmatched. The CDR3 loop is CASSGQAYGYTF. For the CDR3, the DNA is TGCGCCAGCAGCGGACAGGCTTATGGCTACACCTTC.

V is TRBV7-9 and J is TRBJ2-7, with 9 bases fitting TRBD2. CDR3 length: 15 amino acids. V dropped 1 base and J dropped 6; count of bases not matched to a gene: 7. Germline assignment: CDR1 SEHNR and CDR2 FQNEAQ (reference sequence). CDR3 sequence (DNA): TGTGCCAGCAGCTTAGAGAGCCTAGCGGGATCCGAGCAGTACTTC. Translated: CASSLESLAGSEQYF.

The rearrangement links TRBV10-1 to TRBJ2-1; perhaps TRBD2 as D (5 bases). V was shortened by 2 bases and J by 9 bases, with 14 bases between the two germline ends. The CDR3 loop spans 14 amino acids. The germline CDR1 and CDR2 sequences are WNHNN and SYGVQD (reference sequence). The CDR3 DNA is TGCGCCAGCAGTGAGGGACTGGAGATCGGTGAGCAGTTCTTC. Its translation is CASSEGLEIGEQFF.

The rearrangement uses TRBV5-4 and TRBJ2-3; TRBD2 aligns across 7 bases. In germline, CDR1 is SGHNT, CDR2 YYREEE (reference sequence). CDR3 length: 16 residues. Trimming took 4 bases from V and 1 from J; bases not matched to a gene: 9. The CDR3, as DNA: TGTGCCAGCAGCCCCTCGGGAACTAGCGGCACAGATACGCAGTATTTT. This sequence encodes CASSPSGTSGTDTQYF.

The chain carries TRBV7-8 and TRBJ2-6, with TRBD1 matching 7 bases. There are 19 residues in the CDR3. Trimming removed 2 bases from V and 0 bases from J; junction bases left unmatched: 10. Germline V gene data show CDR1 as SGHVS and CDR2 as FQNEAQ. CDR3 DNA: TGTGCCAGCAGCTTATTTTCCCGGGACAGTTCCTCTGGGGCCAACGTCCTGACTTTC. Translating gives CASSLFSRDSSSGANVLTF. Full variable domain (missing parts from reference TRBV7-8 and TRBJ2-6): GAGVSQSPRYKVAKRGQDVALRCDPISGHVSLFWYQQALGQGPEFLTYFQNEAQLDKSGLPSDRFFAERPEGSVSTLKIQRTQQEDSAVYLCASSLFSRDSSSGANVLTFGAGSRLTVL.

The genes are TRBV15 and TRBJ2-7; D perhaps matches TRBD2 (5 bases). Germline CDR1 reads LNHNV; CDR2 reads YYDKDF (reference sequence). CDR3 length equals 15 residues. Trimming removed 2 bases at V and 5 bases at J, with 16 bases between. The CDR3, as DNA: TGTGCCACCAGCAGATCCAAGGACCCGCGGGACGAGCAGTACGTC. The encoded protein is CATSRSKDPRDEQYV.

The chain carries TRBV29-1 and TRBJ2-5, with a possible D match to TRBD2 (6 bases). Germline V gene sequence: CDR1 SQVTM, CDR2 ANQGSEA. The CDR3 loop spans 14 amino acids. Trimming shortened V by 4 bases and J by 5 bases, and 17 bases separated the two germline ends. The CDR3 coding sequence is TGCAGCGTTGCTCAGGGAGGTTCACGGGAGACCCAGTACTTC. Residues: CSVAQGGSRETQYF. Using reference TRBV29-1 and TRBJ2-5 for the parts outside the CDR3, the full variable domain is SAVISQKPSRDICQRGTSLTIQCQVDSQVTMMFWYRQQPGQSLTLIATANQGSEATYESGFVIDKFPISRPNLTFSTLTVSNMSPEDSSIYLCSVAQGGSRETQYFGPGTRLLVL.

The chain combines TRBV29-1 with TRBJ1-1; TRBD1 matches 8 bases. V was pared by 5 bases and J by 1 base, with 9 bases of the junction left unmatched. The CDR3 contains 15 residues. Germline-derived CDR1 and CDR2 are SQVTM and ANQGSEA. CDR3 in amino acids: CSVSSNRGRNTEAFF. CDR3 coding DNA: TGCAGCGTTTCGAGCAACAGGGGGAGGAACACTGAAGCTTTCTTT.

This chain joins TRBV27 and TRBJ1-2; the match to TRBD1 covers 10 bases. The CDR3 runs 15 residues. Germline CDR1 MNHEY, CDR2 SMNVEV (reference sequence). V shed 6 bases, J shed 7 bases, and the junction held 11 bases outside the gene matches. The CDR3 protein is CASRDDLGTGVGYTF. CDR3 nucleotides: TGTGCCAGCAGAGATGACTTGGGGACAGGGGTTGGCTACACCTTC.

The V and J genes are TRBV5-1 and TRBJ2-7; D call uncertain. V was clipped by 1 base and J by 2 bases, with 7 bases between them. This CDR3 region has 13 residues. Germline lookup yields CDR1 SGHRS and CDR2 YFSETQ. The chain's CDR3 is CASSLSVTYEQYF. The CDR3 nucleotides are TGCGCCAGCAGCTTGTCGGTGACCTACGAGCAGTACTTC.

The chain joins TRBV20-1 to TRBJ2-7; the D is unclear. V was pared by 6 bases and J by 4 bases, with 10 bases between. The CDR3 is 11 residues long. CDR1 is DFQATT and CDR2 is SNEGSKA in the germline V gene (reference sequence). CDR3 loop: CSALTTYEQYV. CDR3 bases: TGCAGTGCCCTCACTACTTACGAGCAGTACGTC.

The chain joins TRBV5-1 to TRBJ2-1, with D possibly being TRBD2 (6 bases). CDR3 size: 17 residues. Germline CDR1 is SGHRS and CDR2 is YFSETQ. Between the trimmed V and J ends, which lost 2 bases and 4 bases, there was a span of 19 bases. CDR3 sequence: CASSFRASASAYNEQFF. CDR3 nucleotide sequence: TGCGCCAGCAGCTTTAGGGCTAGCGCTAGCGCATACAATGAGCAGTTCTTC.

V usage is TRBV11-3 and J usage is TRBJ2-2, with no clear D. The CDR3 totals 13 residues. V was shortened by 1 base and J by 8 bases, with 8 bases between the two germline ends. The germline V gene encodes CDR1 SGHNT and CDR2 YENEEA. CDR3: CASSLVFGGELFF. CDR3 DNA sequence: TGTGCCAGCAGCTTAGTGTTTGGAGGGGAGCTGTTTTTT.

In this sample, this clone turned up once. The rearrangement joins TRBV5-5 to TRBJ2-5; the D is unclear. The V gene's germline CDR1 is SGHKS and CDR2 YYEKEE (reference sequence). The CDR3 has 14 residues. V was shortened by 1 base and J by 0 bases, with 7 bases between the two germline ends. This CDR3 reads CASSLRRYQETQYF. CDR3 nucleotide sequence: TGTGCCAGCAGCTTGCGAAGGTACCAAGAGACCCAGTACTTC.

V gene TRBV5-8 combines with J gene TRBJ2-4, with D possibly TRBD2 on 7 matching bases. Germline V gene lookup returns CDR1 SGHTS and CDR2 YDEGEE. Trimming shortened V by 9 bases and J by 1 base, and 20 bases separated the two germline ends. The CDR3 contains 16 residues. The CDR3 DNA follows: TGTGCCAACGAGGGGGAGGGACCCCTGGCCAAAAACATTCAGTACTTC. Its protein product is CANEGEGPLAKNIQYF.

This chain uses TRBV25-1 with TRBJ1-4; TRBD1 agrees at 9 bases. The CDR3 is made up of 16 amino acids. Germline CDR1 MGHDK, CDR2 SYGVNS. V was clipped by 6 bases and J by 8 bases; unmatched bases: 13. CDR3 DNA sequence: TGTGCCAGCAGCCTAACGACCGGGACAGGGCGCGAAAAACTGTTTTTT. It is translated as CASSLTTGTGREKLFF.

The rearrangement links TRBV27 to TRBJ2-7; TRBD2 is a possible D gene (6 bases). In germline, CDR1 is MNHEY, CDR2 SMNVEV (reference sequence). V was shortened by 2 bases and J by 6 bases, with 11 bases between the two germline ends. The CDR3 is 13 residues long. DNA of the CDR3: TGTGCCAGCAGTTTAGGACGGCGGGGCGAGCAGTACTTC. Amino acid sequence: CASSLGRRGEQYF.

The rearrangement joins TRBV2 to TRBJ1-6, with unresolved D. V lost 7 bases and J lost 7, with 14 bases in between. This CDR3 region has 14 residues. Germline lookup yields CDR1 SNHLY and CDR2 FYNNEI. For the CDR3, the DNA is TGTGCCAGCAAGGGAGTGGTTAGGAATTCACCCCTCCACTTT. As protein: CASKGVVRNSPLHF.